These 5 T cell receptor beta chains share one sample of origin, sequenced in a study of OX40 agonist ivuxolimab in advanced cancers. The table came from immunoSEQ multiplex PCR; TCRdb's copy has only in-frame clones and leaves some out. Altogether 85,000 to 90,000 clones are present, 92% being singletons, with the ten largest covering around 1.1%. The sequencing used CD4+ or CD8+ T cells sorted from blood, collected in a trial of the OX40 agonist ivuxolimab. The receptors were gathered from an adult with an advanced solid tumor such as melanoma, head and neck, liver or kidney cancer.

CDR3 sequence reads: CASSRTGNYEQYF. Written as DNA, the CDR3 is TGTGCCAGCAGCCGGACAGGAAACTACGAGCAGTACTTC. This rearrangement joins TRBV7-2 to TRBJ2-7, with TRBD1 matching over 7 bases. This CDR3 spans 13 amino acids. CDR1 and CDR2 (germline): SGHTA, FQGNSA. With V trimmed by 5 bases and J by 3 bases, 4 bases remained unmatched.

The J gene is TRBJ2-3, the V gene TRBV18, with D uncertain. CDR1 is KGHSH, CDR2 LQKENI, per germline. V was pared by 7 bases and J by 1 base, with 9 bases between. The CDR3 is made up of 13 amino acids. The CDR3, as DNA: TGTGCCAGCTTATTAATGGGCACAGATACGCAGTATTTT. The encoded protein is CASLLMGTDTQYF.

V is TRBV19 and J is TRBJ2-1, with TRBD2 matching 7 bases. Per the germline V gene, CDR1 is LNHDA and CDR2 is SQIVND (reference sequence). V gave up 2 bases and J gave up 6 bases; unmatched junction bases: 4. The CDR3 is 14 residues long. CDR3 sequence: CASSIIAGGNEQFF. The CDR3 DNA is TGTGCCAGTAGTATAATAGCGGGCGGCAATGAGCAGTTCTTC.

This chain joins TRBV29-1 and TRBJ2-7, with 10 bases lining up with TRBD2. This CDR3 region has 13 residues. Germline loops: CDR1 SQVTM, CDR2 ANQGSEA. With 7 bases clipped from V and 6 bases from J, the junction kept 9 bases outside the gene matches. CDR3 DNA: TGCAGCGCCCTAGGACTAGCGGACGGCGAGCAGTACTTC. Translated, it gives CSALGLADGEQYF.

This CDR3 is CASSLGRGHNTF. The DNA of the CDR3 is TGTGCCAGCAGTTTAGGCCGGGGTCACAACACCTTC. The V call is TRBV28, the J call TRBJ1-2, with D unresolved. With 2 bases removed from V and 12 bases from J, the gap between germline ends came to 13 bases. The CDR3 is made up of 12 amino acids. Germline values: CDR1 MDHEN, CDR2 SYDVKM.